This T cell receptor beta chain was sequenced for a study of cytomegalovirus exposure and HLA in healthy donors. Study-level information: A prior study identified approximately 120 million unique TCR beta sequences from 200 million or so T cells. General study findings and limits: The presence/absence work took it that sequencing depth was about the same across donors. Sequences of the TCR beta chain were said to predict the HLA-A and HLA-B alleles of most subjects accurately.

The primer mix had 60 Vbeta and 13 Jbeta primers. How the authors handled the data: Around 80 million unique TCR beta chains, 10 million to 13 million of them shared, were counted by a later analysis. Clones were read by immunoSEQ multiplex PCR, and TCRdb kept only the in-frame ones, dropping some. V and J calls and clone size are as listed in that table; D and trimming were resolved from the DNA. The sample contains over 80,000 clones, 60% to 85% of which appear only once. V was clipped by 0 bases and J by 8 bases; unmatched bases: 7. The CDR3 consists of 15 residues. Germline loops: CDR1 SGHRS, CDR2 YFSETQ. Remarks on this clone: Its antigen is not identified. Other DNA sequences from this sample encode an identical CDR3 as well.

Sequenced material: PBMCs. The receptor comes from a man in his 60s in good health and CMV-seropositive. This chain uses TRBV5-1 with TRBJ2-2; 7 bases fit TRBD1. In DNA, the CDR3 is TGCGCCAGCAGCTTGGAAGACAGGGCGACTGGGGAGCTGTTTTTT. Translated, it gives CASSLEDRATGELFF.